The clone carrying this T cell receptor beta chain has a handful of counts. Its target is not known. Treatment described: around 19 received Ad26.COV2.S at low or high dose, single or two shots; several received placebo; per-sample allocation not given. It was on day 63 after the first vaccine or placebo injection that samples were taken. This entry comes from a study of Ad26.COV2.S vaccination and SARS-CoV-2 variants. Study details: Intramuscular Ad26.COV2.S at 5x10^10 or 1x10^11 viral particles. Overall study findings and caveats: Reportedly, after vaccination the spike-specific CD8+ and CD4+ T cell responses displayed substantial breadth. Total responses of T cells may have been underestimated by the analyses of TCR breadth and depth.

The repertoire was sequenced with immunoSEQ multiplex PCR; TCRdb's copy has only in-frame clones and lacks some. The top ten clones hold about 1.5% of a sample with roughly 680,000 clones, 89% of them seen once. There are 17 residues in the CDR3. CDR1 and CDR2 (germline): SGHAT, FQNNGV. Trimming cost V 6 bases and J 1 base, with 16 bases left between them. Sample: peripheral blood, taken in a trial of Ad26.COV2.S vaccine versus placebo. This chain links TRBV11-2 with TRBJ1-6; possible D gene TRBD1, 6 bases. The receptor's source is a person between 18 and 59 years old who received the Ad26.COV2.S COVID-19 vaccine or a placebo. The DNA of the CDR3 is TGTGCCAGCAGACTAGGACCTCAGGGGTCCTATAATTCACCCCTCCACTTT. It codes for CASRLGPQGSYNSPLHF.